This T cell receptor (beta chain) comes out of a study of response to subunit inactivated influenza vaccine. TCRdb called the RT-PCR reads again in MiXCR, with one record for every CDR3 protein. Among 540,000 or so distinct CDR3 sequences listed, over 10% were seen once. A few counts support this clonotype. V was clipped by 5 bases and J by 8 bases, with 4 bases between them. Germline V gene lookup returns CDR1 SGHVS and CDR2 FQNEAQ. The CDR3 runs to 10 residues. This sample comprised PBMCs from blood, obtained roughly 6 weeks after vaccination. The source of this sequence is a man aged 50 or older who received an inactivated influenza vaccine. The gene calls are TRBV7-8 and TRBJ2-1; D call uncertain. DNA of the CDR3: TGTGCCAGCAGCATCGATGAGCAGTTCTTC. Translation gives CASSIDEQFF.